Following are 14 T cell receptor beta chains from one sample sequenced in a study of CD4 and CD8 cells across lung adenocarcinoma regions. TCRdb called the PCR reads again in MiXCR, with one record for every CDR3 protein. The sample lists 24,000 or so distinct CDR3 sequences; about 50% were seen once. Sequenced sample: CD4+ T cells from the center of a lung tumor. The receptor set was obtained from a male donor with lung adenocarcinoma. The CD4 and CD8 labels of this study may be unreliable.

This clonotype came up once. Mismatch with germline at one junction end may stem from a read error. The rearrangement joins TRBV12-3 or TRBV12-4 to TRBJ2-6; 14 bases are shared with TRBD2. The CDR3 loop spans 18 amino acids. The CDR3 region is CASSWGTSGSPGANEQYF. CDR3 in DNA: TGTGCCAGCAGTTGGGGGACTAGCGGGAGTCCTGGGGCCAACGAGCAGTATTTC.

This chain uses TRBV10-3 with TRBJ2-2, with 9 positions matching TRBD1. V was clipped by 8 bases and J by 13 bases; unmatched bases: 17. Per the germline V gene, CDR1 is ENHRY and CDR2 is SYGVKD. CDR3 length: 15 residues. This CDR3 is CAIGQQGARAGTLFF. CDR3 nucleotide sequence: TGTGCCATCGGCCAACAGGGGGCCCGCGCCGGGACGCTGTTTTTT.

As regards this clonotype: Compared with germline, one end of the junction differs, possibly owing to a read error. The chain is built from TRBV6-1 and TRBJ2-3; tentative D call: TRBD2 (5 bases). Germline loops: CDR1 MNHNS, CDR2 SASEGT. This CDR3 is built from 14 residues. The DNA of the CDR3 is TGTGCGGGCAGTGGGAGCCGTGACACAGAGACGCAGTATTTC. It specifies CAGSGSRDTETQYF.

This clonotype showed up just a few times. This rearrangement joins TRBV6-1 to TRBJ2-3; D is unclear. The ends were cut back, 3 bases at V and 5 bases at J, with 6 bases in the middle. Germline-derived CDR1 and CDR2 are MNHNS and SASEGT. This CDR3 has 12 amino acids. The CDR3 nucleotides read TGTGCCAGCAGTGATTCAGGAGATACGCAGTATTTT. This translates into CASSDSGDTQYF.

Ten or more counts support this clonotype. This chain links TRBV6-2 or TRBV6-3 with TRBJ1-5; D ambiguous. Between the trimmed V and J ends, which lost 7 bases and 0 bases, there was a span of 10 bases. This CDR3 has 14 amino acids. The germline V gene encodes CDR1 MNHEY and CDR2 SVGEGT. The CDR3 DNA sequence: TGTGCCAGCAACTCTGTCGATAGCAATCAGCCCCAGCATTTT. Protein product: CASNSVDSNQPQHF.

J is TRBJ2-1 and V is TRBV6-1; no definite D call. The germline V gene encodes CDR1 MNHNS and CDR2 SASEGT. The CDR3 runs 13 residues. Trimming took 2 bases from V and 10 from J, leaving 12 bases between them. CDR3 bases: TGTGCCAGCAGTGAACTCACTTCCGGGGAGCAGTTCTTC. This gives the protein CASSELTSGEQFF.

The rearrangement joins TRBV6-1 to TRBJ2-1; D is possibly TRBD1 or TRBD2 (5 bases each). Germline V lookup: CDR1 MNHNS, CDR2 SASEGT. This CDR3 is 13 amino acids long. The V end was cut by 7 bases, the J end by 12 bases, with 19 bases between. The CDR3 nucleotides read TGTGCCAGCAAGGATGGGACCAGCGATACGCAGTTCTTC. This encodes CASKDGTSDTQFF.

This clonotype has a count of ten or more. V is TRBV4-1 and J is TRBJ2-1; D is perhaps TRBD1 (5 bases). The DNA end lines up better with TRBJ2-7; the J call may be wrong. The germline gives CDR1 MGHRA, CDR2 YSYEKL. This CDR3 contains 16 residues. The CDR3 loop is CASSQAAQGIPYEQYF. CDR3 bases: TGCGCCAGCAGCCAAGCGGCCCAGGGTATCCCCTACGAGCAGTACTTC.

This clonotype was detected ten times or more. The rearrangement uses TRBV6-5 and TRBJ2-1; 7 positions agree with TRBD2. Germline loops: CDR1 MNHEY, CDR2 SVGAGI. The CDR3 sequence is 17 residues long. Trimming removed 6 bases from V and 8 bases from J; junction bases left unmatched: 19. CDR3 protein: CASRVGLNGVDSDEQFF. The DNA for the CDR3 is TGTGCCAGCAGGGTGGGACTAAACGGAGTCGATAGCGATGAGCAGTTCTTC.

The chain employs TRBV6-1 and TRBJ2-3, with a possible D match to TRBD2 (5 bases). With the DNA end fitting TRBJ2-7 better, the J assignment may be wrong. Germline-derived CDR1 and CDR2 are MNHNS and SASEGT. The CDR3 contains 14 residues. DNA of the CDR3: TGTGCCAGCCGGAGGCCTGTGGGCACCGATACGCAGTACTTC. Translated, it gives CASRRPVGTDTQYF.

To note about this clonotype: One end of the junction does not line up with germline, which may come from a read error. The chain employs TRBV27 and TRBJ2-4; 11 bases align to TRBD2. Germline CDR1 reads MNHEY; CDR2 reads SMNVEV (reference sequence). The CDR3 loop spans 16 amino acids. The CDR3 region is CASSSTSGAAKNTQYF. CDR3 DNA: TGTGCCAGCAGTTCGACTAGCGGGGCAGCCAAAAACACGCAGTACTTT.

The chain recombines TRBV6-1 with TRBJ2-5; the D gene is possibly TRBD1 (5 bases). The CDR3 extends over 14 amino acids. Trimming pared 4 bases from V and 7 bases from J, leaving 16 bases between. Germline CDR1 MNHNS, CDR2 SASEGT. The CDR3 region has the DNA TGTGCCAGCAGTGGCGGCCGTGACCAGGGGACCCAGTACTTC. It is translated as CASSGGRDQGTQYF.

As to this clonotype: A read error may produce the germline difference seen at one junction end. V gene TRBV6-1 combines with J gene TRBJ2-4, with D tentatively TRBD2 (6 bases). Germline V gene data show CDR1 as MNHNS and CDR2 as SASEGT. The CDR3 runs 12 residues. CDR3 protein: CAGRRAKDTQYF. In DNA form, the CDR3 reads TGTGCGGGGAGGCGAGCCAAAGACACGCAGTATTTC.

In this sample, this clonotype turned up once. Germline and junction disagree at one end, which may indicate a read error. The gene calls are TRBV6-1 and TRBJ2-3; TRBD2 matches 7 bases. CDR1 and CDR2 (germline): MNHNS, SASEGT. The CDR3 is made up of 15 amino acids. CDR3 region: CASTRTRQSKDMQYF. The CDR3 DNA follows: TGTGCCAGCACTCGGACTAGGCAAAGCAAAGATATGCAGTATTTT.